The 21 T cell receptor beta chains listed next were all sequenced from one sample in a study of T cell changes during pregnancy in multiple sclerosis. The repertoire was sequenced with immunoSEQ multiplex PCR; TCRdb's copy has only in-frame clones and lacks some. The repertoire holds under 65,000 clones, with around 90% as singletons. Specimen: CD4+ T cells from peripheral blood mononuclear cells, collected in the third trimester of pregnancy. Receptors originate from a female donor with multiple sclerosis, enrolled in a pregnancy study.

The chain uses TRBV7-2 and TRBJ1-2, with D perhaps matching TRBD1 (5 bases). The V end lost 3 bases, the J end lost 8 bases, and 19 bases lay between the germline ends. This CDR3 has 15 residues. The germline V gene encodes CDR1 SGHTA and CDR2 FQGNSA. In nucleotides, the CDR3 is TGTGCCAGCAGCTTGACGGGACTTTCCTCGGGGGGCTACACCTTC. It translates to CASSLTGLSSGGYTF.

The chain recombines TRBV30 with TRBJ2-1; D remains unclear. The CDR3 has 16 amino acids. Germline V gene sequence: CDR1 GTSNPN, CDR2 SVGIG (reference sequence). Trimming pared 1 base from V and 0 bases from J, leaving 13 bases between. In DNA, the CDR3 is TGTGCCTGGAGTGGGATTTCAGCGAGCTCCTACAATGAGCAGTTCTTC. This codes for CAWSGISASSYNEQFF.

This clone was seen a single time. The V gene is TRBV4-2, the J gene TRBJ1-2; D gene uncertain. CDR3 length: 14 residues. CDR1 LGHNA and CDR2 YNFKEQ come from the germline V gene. V gave up 0 bases and J gave up 2 bases, with 7 bases separating them. The DNA for the CDR3 is TGTGCCAGCAGCCAAGAGAGGAACAACTATGGCTACACCTTC. Protein sequence: CASSQERNNYGYTF.

The V and J genes are TRBV19 and TRBJ2-4, with TRBD1 identical over 9 bases. Germline CDR1 and CDR2: LNHDA and SQIVND (reference sequence). This CDR3 spans 12 amino acids. Trimming removed 1 base from V and 12 bases from J; junction bases left unmatched: 1. The CDR3 loop is CASSIVQGAQYF. The CDR3 DNA reads as TGTGCCAGTAGTATAGTACAGGGGGCTCAGTACTTC.

The chain couples TRBV7-6 to TRBJ2-7; TRBD1 is a possible D gene (5 bases). The germline gives CDR1 SGHVS, CDR2 FNYEAQ. The germline V and J ends were trimmed by 6 bases and 1 base, with 22 bases remaining between them. The CDR3 covers 17 residues. CDR3 DNA: TGTGCCAGCAGACCCACTTACTCAGGGATGTCTTCCTACGAGCAGTACTTC. This translates into CASRPTYSGMSSYEQYF.

The chain couples TRBV18 to TRBJ2-1, with 9 nucleotides matching TRBD1. The V gene end was trimmed by 3 bases and the J gene end by 4 bases; junction bases not matched to a gene: 4. CDR1 KGHSH and CDR2 LQKENI come from the germline V gene. The CDR3 is made up of 15 amino acids. This CDR3 is CASSPRTGDYNEQFF. DNA of the CDR3: TGTGCCAGCTCACCCCGGACAGGGGATTACAATGAGCAGTTCTTC.

This clone was detected once. This chain connects TRBV19 to TRBJ1-4; possible D gene TRBD1, 6 bases. CDR1 LNHDA and CDR2 SQIVND come from the germline V gene (reference sequence). This CDR3 comprises 15 residues. Trimming pared 3 bases from V and 5 bases from J, leaving 13 bases between. DNA for the CDR3: TGTGCCAGTAGTATCAGTGACAGGAAAAATGAAAAACTGTTTTTT. Amino acids: CASSISDRKNEKLFF. Variable domain in full (rest from reference TRBV19 and TRBJ1-4): DGGITQSPKYLFRKEGQNVTLSCEQNLNHDAMYWYRQDPGQGLRLIYYSQIVNDFQKGDIAEGYSVSREKKESFPLTVTSAQKNPTAFYLCASSISDRKNEKLFFGSGTQLSVL.

The V call is TRBV5-6, the J call TRBJ1-1; D possibly corresponds to TRBD1 (5 bases). V gave up 5 bases and J gave up 9 bases, with 14 bases separating them. Germline V gene lookup returns CDR1 SGHDT and CDR2 YYEEEE. This CDR3 contains 12 residues. DNA of the CDR3: TGTGCCAGCAGATTTCTTTCAGGGAAAGCTTTCTTT. Amino acid sequence: CASRFLSGKAFF.

CDR3 in amino acids: CASSLFTSTDTQYF. DNA for the CDR3: TGTGCCAGCAGCCTCTTTACTTCCACAGATACGCAGTATTTT. The rearrangement joins TRBV5-8 to TRBJ2-3; D not resolved. This CDR3 region has 14 residues. Germline CDR1 SGHTS, CDR2 YDEGEE. Trimming took 4 bases from V and 2 from J, leaving 11 bases between them.

The rearrangement uses TRBV19 and TRBJ2-7, with D maybe TRBD1 (7 bases). The CDR3 consists of 14 residues. Germline V gene lookup returns CDR1 LNHDA and CDR2 SQIVND (reference sequence). V was trimmed by 3 bases and J by 6 bases, leaving 15 bases between them. The CDR3 nucleotides read TGTGCCAGTAGTATTGGAGGGGGCCGTGCCGAGCAGTACTTC. Translation: CASSIGGGRAEQYF.

The rearrangement links TRBV2 to TRBJ2-1, with 7 bases lining up with TRBD2. Trimming removed 5 bases from V and 6 bases from J; junction bases left unmatched: 10. This CDR3 region has 15 residues. CDR1 and CDR2 (germline): SNHLY, FYNNEI. The chain's CDR3 is CASSNRGLVFNEQFF. CDR3 DNA sequence: TGTGCCAGCAGTAATCGCGGACTAGTCTTCAATGAGCAGTTCTTC.

The rearrangement links TRBV19 to TRBJ1-6, with D perhaps matching TRBD1 (6 bases). This CDR3 has 15 residues. Germline V gene data show CDR1 as LNHDA and CDR2 as SQIVND (reference sequence). V lost 6 bases to trimming and J lost 3 bases, with 12 bases between them. The CDR3 nucleotides are TGTGCCAGTAGCCCCAGGGGCCTCTATAATTCACCCCTCCACTTT. Residues: CASSPRGLYNSPLHF.

The chain employs TRBV2 and TRBJ2-2, with a weak D call TRBD2 (5 bases). The CDR3 is 12 amino acids. Trimming took off 7 bases at V and 6 bases at J, with 9 bases between the two ends. Germline values: CDR1 SNHLY, CDR2 FYNNEI. DNA of the CDR3: TGTGCCAGCAAGGCGGGCCCCGGGGAGCTGTTTTTT. Its protein is CASKAGPGELFF.

This sequence joins TRBV4-1 and TRBJ1-5; 9 bases agree with TRBD1. Germline loops: CDR1 MGHRA, CDR2 YSYEKL. This CDR3 has 15 amino acids. The V and J ends lost 1 base and 5 bases, in that order; junction bases with no gene match: 3. CDR3 bases: TGCGCCAGCAGCCAAGTTACAGGGGGCTATCAGCCCCAGCATTTT. Amino acids: CASSQVTGGYQPQHF.

The rearrangement uses TRBV25-1 and TRBJ1-6; 9 nucleotides agree with TRBD1. The CDR3 covers 13 residues. Germline CDR1 is MGHDK and CDR2 is SYGVNS. V lost 8 bases to trimming and J lost 10 bases; unmatched junction nucleotides: 6. The CDR3 bases are TGTGCCAGCGAAGGGACAGGGAAATCACCCCTCCACTTT. Protein: CASEGTGKSPLHF.

V and J are TRBV9 and TRBJ2-7, with 7 nucleotides matching TRBD2. The ends lost 4 bases at V and 4 bases at J; junction bases unmatched: 14. The V gene's germline CDR1 is SGDLS and CDR2 YYNGEE. This CDR3 has 16 residues. The chain's CDR3 is CASSPREWPGLYEQYF. CDR3 DNA: TGTGCCAGCAGCCCGCGGGAGTGGCCGGGGTTGTACGAGCAGTACTTC.

This chain uses TRBV1 with TRBJ1-5; TRBD1 is the table's D call and was not checked against the DNA. TRBV1 is annotated as a pseudogene. CDR3 size: 16 residues. CDR3 sequence (DNA): TGCACCAGCAGCCAAGACAGAACCAGGGCCACTCAGCCCCAGCATTTT. This translates into CTSSQDRTRATQPQHF.

The chain links TRBV30 to TRBJ2-5; a possible D gene is TRBD2 (5 bases). The CDR3 extends over 13 amino acids. V dropped 5 bases and J dropped 2 bases, with 12 bases sitting between them. Germline V lookup: CDR1 GTSNPN, CDR2 SVGIG (reference sequence). The CDR3: CAWEDWEQETQYF. The CDR3 region has the DNA TGTGCCTGGGAGGACTGGGAACAAGAGACCCAGTACTTC.

As DNA, the CDR3 is TGTGCCAGCAGCTTAGGACAGTTCGAGGCTGGAAACACCATATATTTT. It is translated as CASSLGQFEAGNTIYF. This chain connects TRBV7-9 to TRBJ1-3, with a tentative D call TRBD1 (5 bases). The CDR3 sequence is 16 residues long. V was pared by 1 base and J by 2 bases, with 12 bases between. Germline V CDR1 and CDR2: SEHNR, FQNEAQ (reference sequence).

The V and J genes are TRBV27 and TRBJ2-7; 12 bases are shared with TRBD2. Germline loops: CDR1 MNHEY, CDR2 SMNVEV (reference sequence). Germline trimming cut 4 bases from V and 8 bases from J; bases unmatched to any gene: 9. CDR3 length: 15 amino acids. CDR3 sequence (DNA): TGTGCCAGCAGTTCCAGACTAGCGGGGGCGCTTAAGCAGTACTTC. It is translated as CASSSRLAGALKQYF.

This clone was picked up one time. The CDR3 sequence is CASSRPRGYEQYF. CDR3 nucleotides: TGTGCCAGCAGCCGTCCCAGGGGGTACGAGCAGTACTTC. This chain uses TRBV5-6 with TRBJ2-7; 7 nucleotides agree with TRBD1. Germline-derived CDR1 and CDR2 are SGHDT and YYEEEE. The CDR3 has 13 amino acids. With 4 bases clipped from V and 4 bases from J, the junction kept 5 bases outside the gene matches.